These 17 T cell receptor beta chains came from one sample sequenced in a study of cytomegalovirus exposure and HLA in healthy donors. This PCR relied on a set of 60 Vbeta primers and 13 Jbeta primers. Produced via immunoSEQ multiplex PCR; TCRdb's table is partial and in-frame only. The sample lists 54,000 or so clones, about 50% occurring once. Material for sequencing was PBMCs. Receptors were obtained from a human donor in good health.

As DNA, the CDR3 is TGCGCCAGCAGCAATGCTGCCGGGACTAGCCTAGCTGAGCAGTTCTTC. Its protein product is CASSNAAGTSLAEQFF. The chain employs TRBV5-1 and TRBJ2-1; 9 bases align to TRBD2. CDR1 is SGHRS and CDR2 is YFSETQ in the germline V gene. V lost 4 bases and J lost 9; bases outside the gene matches: 14. The CDR3 contains 16 residues.

The table lists this clone with a count of one. This chain joins TRBV5-5 and TRBJ2-2, with TRBD1 identical over 11 bases. The CDR3 covers 17 residues. Looked up from germline, CDR1 is SGHKS and CDR2 is YYEKEE (reference sequence). V gave up 2 bases and J gave up 0 bases; unmatched junction bases: 3. The CDR3 loop is CASSLRDRGSNTGELFF. CDR3 DNA sequence: TGTGCCAGCAGCTTACGGGACAGGGGGTCGAACACCGGGGAGCTGTTTTTT.

This chain links TRBV5-1 with TRBJ2-5; perhaps TRBD2 as D (5 bases). CDR1 is SGHRS and CDR2 is YFSETQ in the germline V gene. CDR3 length: 14 residues. V was pared by 5 bases and J by 7 bases, with 18 bases between. CDR3 in amino acids: CASRRTVSRGTQYF. CDR3 bases: TGCGCCAGCAGGAGGACCGTTTCCCGGGGGACCCAGTACTTC.

This chain uses TRBV6-1 with TRBJ1-5; D is undetermined. V shed 6 bases and J shed 0 bases, with 12 bases lying between them. The CDR3 extends over 15 amino acids. Looked up from germline, CDR1 is MNHNS and CDR2 is SASEGT. The CDR3 nucleotides are TGTGCCAGCAGAACCACAAAGAATAGCAATCAGCCCCAGCATTTT. Translated, it gives CASRTTKNSNQPQHF.

This clone turned up a few times. The gene calls are TRBV4-3 and TRBJ2-3, with a tentative D call TRBD1 (5 bases). From germline, CDR1 is LGHNA and CDR2 YSLEER. V lost 1 base and J 0 bases, leaving 17 bases between the germline ends. The CDR3 covers 18 residues. The CDR3, as DNA: TGCGCCAGCAGCCAAGTATTATATGACAGATTCAGCACAGATACGCAGTATTTT. Translated: CASSQVLYDRFSTDTQYF.

The chain couples TRBV29-1 to TRBJ2-7; D not resolved. The V end was cut by 6 bases, the J end by 0 bases, with 9 bases between. CDR1 and CDR2 (germline): SQVTM, ANQGSEA. The CDR3 length is 12 residues. The CDR3 is CSVGSPSYEQYF. In nucleotides, the CDR3 is TGCAGCGTCGGTTCTCCCTCCTACGAGCAGTACTTC.

The chain couples TRBV6-6 to TRBJ1-2, with a weak D call TRBD1 (6 bases). The length of the CDR3 is 13 residues. From germline, CDR1 is MNHNY and CDR2 SVGAGI (reference sequence). V lost 7 bases and J lost 5, with 14 bases in between. CDR3 nucleotides: TGTGCCAGCATCTCGAGGGGGGGGTATGGCTACACCTTC. Protein: CASISRGGYGYTF.

The rearrangement joins TRBV6-5 to TRBJ2-7; TRBD2 matches at 7 bases. This CDR3 region has 15 residues. Per the germline V gene, CDR1 is MNHEY and CDR2 is SVGAGI. V gave up 6 bases and J gave up 2 bases; unmatched junction bases: 10. The CDR3, as DNA: TGTGCCAGCAGGCGATTTGTGGGAGGGGCCTACGAGCAGTACTTC. It encodes CASRRFVGGAYEQYF.

This clone was detected only a few times. The gene calls are TRBV14 and TRBJ1-2; 8 positions match TRBD1. CDR1 and CDR2 from the germline V gene are SGHDN and FVKESK. V shed 5 bases, J shed 4 bases, and the junction held 15 bases outside the gene matches. The CDR3 length is 17 residues. This CDR3 reads CASSKTGTGAPFYGYTF. CDR3 bases: TGTGCCAGCAGCAAGACCGGGACAGGAGCCCCCTTCTATGGCTACACCTTC.

The chain uses TRBV11-2 and TRBJ2-1; D might be TRBD2 (6 bases). The CDR3 sequence is 13 residues long. CDR1 SGHAT and CDR2 FQNNGV come from the germline V gene. Trimming removed 5 bases at V and 6 bases at J, with 11 bases between. CDR3 protein: CASSRGSGNEQFF. The CDR3 region has the DNA TGTGCCAGCAGCCGGGGTAGCGGCAATGAGCAGTTCTTC.

This clone was picked up one time. A junction boundary mismatches the germline segment, possibly from a read error. This rearrangement joins TRBV4-1 to TRBJ1-2; D possibly corresponds to TRBD1 (6 bases). There are 14 residues in the CDR3. Germline V gene lookup returns CDR1 MGHRA and CDR2 YSYEKL. CDR3 DNA sequence: TGCGCCAGCAGCCAAGATCGGCAGGGGTATGGCTACCCCTTC. Its translation is CASSQDRQGYGYPF.

This clone was counted once. This chain joins TRBV7-8 and TRBJ2-7; the D gene is possibly TRBD1 (5 bases). The CDR3 runs 14 residues. The V end lost 1 base, the J end lost 6 bases, and 13 bases lay between the germline ends. Germline loops: CDR1 SGHVS, CDR2 FQNEAQ. CDR3 sequence: CASSLGRTSIEQYF. DNA for the CDR3: TGTGCCAGCAGCTTAGGTAGGACAAGTATCGAGCAGTACTTC.

The chain recombines TRBV4-1 with TRBJ1-6; no definite D call. Per germline, CDR1 MGHRA and CDR2 YSYEKL. This CDR3 contains 12 residues. The ends were cut back, 2 bases at V and 6 bases at J, with 2 bases in the middle. CDR3 region: CASSQLNSPLHF. CDR3 sequence (DNA): TGCGCCAGCAGCCAACTTAATTCACCCCTCCACTTT.

CDR3 residues: CASSRWTAERKLFF. CDR3 sequence (DNA): TGTGCCAGCAGCCGATGGACAGCGGAGAGGAAACTGTTTTTT. V usage is TRBV7-9 and J usage is TRBJ1-4, with D perhaps matching TRBD1 (6 bases). This CDR3 contains 14 residues. The V end lost 5 bases, the J end lost 11 bases, and 18 bases lay between the germline ends. CDR1 is SEHNR, CDR2 FQNEAQ, per germline (reference sequence). The full variable domain, its missing parts supplied by reference TRBV7-9 and TRBJ1-4, is DTGVSQNPRHKITKRGQNVTFRCDPISEHNRLYWYRQTLGQGPEFLTYFQNEAQLEKSRLLSDRFSAERPKGSFSTLEIQRTEQGDSAMYLCASSRWTAERKLFFGSGTQLSVL.

This clone was observed a handful of times. One junction end does not reproduce the germline sequence, and a read error may be involved. The J gene is TRBJ1-1, the V gene TRBV6-6; D unclear. Looked up from germline, CDR1 is MNHNY and CDR2 is SVGAGI (reference sequence). This CDR3 is 13 amino acids long. For the CDR3, the DNA is TGTGTCAGCCTCCGTGGGAGGAACACTGAAGCTTTCTTT. Translation gives CVSLRGRNTEAFF.

The rearrangement joins TRBV12-5 to TRBJ1-3, with D possibly matching TRBD1 (6 bases). The CDR3 has 15 amino acids. CDR1 is LGHNT, CDR2 FRNRAP, per germline. V gave up 9 bases and J gave up 0 bases, with 15 bases separating them. CDR3 region: CASQLTGFSGNTIYF. DNA of the CDR3: TGTGCTAGCCAGCTAACAGGGTTCTCTGGAAACACCATATATTTT.

The V call is TRBV2, the J call TRBJ2-3; no firm D call. The CDR3 totals 15 residues. Trimming pared 1 base from V and 2 bases from J, leaving 10 bases between. Germline V gene data show CDR1 as SNHLY and CDR2 as FYNNEI. CDR3 DNA: TGTGCCAGCAGTGAAGGGCTAGACTTCACAGATACGCAGTATTTT. Protein sequence: CASSEGLDFTDTQYF. Complete variable domain (other parts from reference TRBV2 and TRBJ2-3): EPEVTQTPSHQVTQMGQEVILRCVPISNHLYFYWYRQILGQKVEFLVSFYNNEISEKSEIFDDQFSVERPDGSNFTLKIRSTKLEDSAMYFCASSEGLDFTDTQYFGPGTRLTVL.